These 25 T cell receptor beta chains share one sample of origin, sequenced in a study of CD8+ T cells in alopecia areata. In the case of four to six patients, the CD4+ cells were sorted into CD25+CD127- cells. Extracted RNA was reverse transcribed into cDNA, the sequencing template. The repertoire was sequenced with immunoSEQ multiplex PCR; TCRdb's copy has only in-frame clones and lacks some. Of roughly 13,000 clones in the sample, 58% are singletons; the top ten hold roughly 3.9%. The sequenced material came from CD4+ Tregs sorted from blood. The receptor source for this set is a human donor with alopecia areata.

The genes are TRBV11-2 and TRBJ2-2, with 8 positions matching TRBD1. The CDR3 is 19 amino acids. With V trimmed by 2 bases and J by 2 bases, 13 bases remained unmatched. The germline CDR1 and CDR2 sequences are SGHAT and FQNNGV. CDR3 sequence reads: CASSLISIGDRSNTGELFF. CDR3 coding DNA: TGTGCCAGCAGCTTAATTTCTATCGGGGACAGGTCTAACACCGGGGAGCTGTTTTTT.

A few counts support this clone. The rearrangement links TRBV28 to TRBJ1-5; D is ambiguous. The CDR3 has 14 amino acids. The germline CDR1 and CDR2 sequences are MDHEN and SYDVKM. Trimming left V 7 bases short and J 0 bases short, with 10 bases between. CDR3 bases: TGTGCCAGCAATATAGTAGCTAGCAATCAGCCCCAGCATTTT. Residues: CASNIVASNQPQHF.

The V and J genes are TRBV5-1 and TRBJ1-2; TRBD1 aligns across 7 bases. The CDR3 runs to 15 residues. Germline V gene sequence: CDR1 SGHRS, CDR2 YFSETQ. The V and J ends lost 2 bases and 8 bases, in that order; junction bases with no gene match: 12. The CDR3 is CASSLLPDREYGYTF. The CDR3 DNA reads TGCGCCAGCAGCTTACTTCCTGACAGGGAATACGGCTACACCTTC.

This clone showed up just once. The rearrangement uses TRBV6-1 and TRBJ2-3, with D unresolved. The CDR3 consists of 13 residues. Germline V CDR1 and CDR2: MNHNS, SASEGT. V was cut by 4 bases and J by 1 base, with 6 bases left in between. CDR3 loop: CASSGVGTDTQYF. The DNA of the CDR3 is TGTGCCAGCAGTGGGGTTGGCACAGATACGCAGTATTTT.

The rearrangement uses TRBV5-1 and TRBJ2-7; a weak D match, TRBD1 (6 bases). The CDR3 is 14 residues long. Between the trimmed V and J ends, which lost 2 bases and 2 bases, there was a span of 11 bases. CDR1 and CDR2 from the germline V gene are SGHRS and YFSETQ. The CDR3 DNA reads as TGCGCCAGCAGCTTCCGGGACACAGCCTACGAGCAGTACTTC. Amino acids: CASSFRDTAYEQYF.

This chain connects TRBV7-9 to TRBJ2-7; 7 bases map to TRBD1. This CDR3 has 14 residues. The trim removed 5 bases at V and 4 bases at J, leaving 8 bases unmatched. The V gene's germline CDR1 is SEHNR and CDR2 FQNEAQ (reference sequence). DNA of the CDR3: TGTGCCAGCAGCCATACGACAGGGCGGTACGAGCAGTACTTC. Amino acids: CASSHTTGRYEQYF.

This chain uses TRBV7-9 with TRBJ2-1, with 8 bases identical to TRBD2. Losses at the gene ends were 5 bases for V and 8 bases for J; bases not matched to a gene: 2. The V gene's germline CDR1 is SEHNR and CDR2 FQNEAQ (reference sequence). This CDR3 contains 12 residues. CDR3 amino acids: CASSPAGDEQFF. The CDR3 DNA sequence: TGTGCCAGCAGCCCAGCGGGGGATGAGCAGTTCTTC. Complete variable domain (other parts from reference TRBV7-9 and TRBJ2-1): DTGVSQNPRHKITKRGQNVTFRCDPISEHNRLYWYRQTLGQGPEFLTYFQNEAQLEKSRLLSDRFSAERPKGSFSTLEIQRTEQGDSAMYLCASSPAGDEQFFGPGTRLTVL.

V usage is TRBV27 and J usage is TRBJ1-2, with D possibly matching TRBD1 (5 bases). The germline V gene has CDR1 MNHEY and CDR2 SMNVEV (reference sequence). Trimming removed 3 bases at V and 6 bases at J, with 11 bases between. This CDR3 comprises 13 residues. The CDR3 sequence: CASSFLRGHGYTF. CDR3 DNA sequence: TGTGCCAGCAGTTTTTTGAGGGGCCATGGCTACACCTTC.

The chain has TRBV7-6 and TRBJ2-5, with D unclear. Trimming left V 3 bases short and J 4 bases short, with 3 bases between. Germline V CDR1 and CDR2: SGHVS, FNYEAQ. This CDR3 spans 11 amino acids. CDR3 DNA: TGTGCCAGCAGCTTTTTAGAGACCCAGTACTTC. This gives the protein CASSFLETQYF. The full variable domain, with the rest looked up from reference TRBV7-6 and TRBJ2-5, is GAGVSQSPRYKVTKRGQDVALRCDPISGHVSLYWYRQALGQGPEFLTYFNYEAQQDKSGLPNDRFSAERPEGSISTLTIQRTEQRDSAMYRCASSFLETQYFGPGTRLLVL.

The sample holds a few counts of this clone. The chain employs TRBV18 and TRBJ2-5; D is possibly TRBD2 (5 bases). The germline gives CDR1 KGHSH, CDR2 LQKENI. CDR3 length: 13 amino acids. Trimming shortened V by 3 bases and J by 1 base, and 6 bases separated the two germline ends. For the CDR3, the DNA is TGTGCCAGCTCACCGCTAGCCCAAGAGACCCAGTACTTC. Encoded protein: CASSPLAQETQYF.

V is TRBV18 and J is TRBJ2-2; D unclear. The germline V gene encodes CDR1 KGHSH and CDR2 LQKENI. The CDR3 contains 14 residues. V shed 1 base and J shed 5 bases, with 8 bases lying between them. For the CDR3, the DNA is TGTGCCAGCTCACCACTTCCGTGGACCGGGGAGCTGTTTTTT. This codes for CASSPLPWTGELFF.

The chain is built from TRBV20-1 and TRBJ2-7; no firm D call. Germline V gene lookup returns CDR1 DFQATT and CDR2 SNEGSKA (reference sequence). This CDR3 comprises 11 residues. Trimming took off 5 bases at V and 5 bases at J, with 10 bases between the two ends. The CDR3 is CSASAVNEQYF. The CDR3 DNA reads TGCAGTGCTTCGGCCGTGAACGAGCAGTACTTC.

The chain combines TRBV27 with TRBJ2-1, with 10 bases matching TRBD2. The germline gives CDR1 MNHEY, CDR2 SMNVEV (reference sequence). Unmatched junction bases numbered 16, after V lost 6 bases and J lost 8 bases. The CDR3 loop spans 17 amino acids. Written as DNA, the CDR3 is TGTGCCAGCAGCACCCGGAGCGGGAGGGGATTCGGCGATGAGCAGTTCTTC. Amino acid sequence: CASSTRSGRGFGDEQFF.

V is TRBV18 and J is TRBJ2-2; perhaps TRBD1 as D (6 bases). The length of the CDR3 is 18 residues. Trimming shortened V by 0 bases and J by 6 bases, and 20 bases separated the two germline ends. CDR1 is KGHSH and CDR2 is LQKENI in the germline V gene. The CDR3 DNA reads as TGTGCCAGCTCACCACCGTTCTCCCAGGGGCCATGGTCCGGGGAGCTGTTTTTT. Translated, it gives CASSPPFSQGPWSGELFF.

This sequence joins TRBV5-6 and TRBJ1-5; TRBD1 might be the D (6 bases). The CDR3 consists of 15 residues. The V end was cut by 4 bases, the J end by 1 base, with 12 bases between. The germline gives CDR1 SGHDT, CDR2 YYEEEE. As DNA, the CDR3 is TGTGCCAGCAGCCCAGGGGCAGGGAGCAATCAGCCCCAGCATTTT. Translated, it gives CASSPGAGSNQPQHF.

The chain has TRBV5-1 and TRBJ1-5; D ambiguous. Germline lookup yields CDR1 SGHRS and CDR2 YFSETQ. The length of the CDR3 is 14 residues. Trimming removed 2 bases from V and 6 bases from J, with 12 bases in between. The CDR3 protein is CASSFGPFGQPQHF. The DNA for the CDR3 is TGCGCCAGCAGCTTTGGACCCTTTGGTCAGCCCCAGCATTTT. The variable domain in full, with the rest retrieved from reference TRBV5-1 and TRBJ1-5, is KAGVTQTPRYLIKTRGQQVTLSCSPISGHRSVSWYQQTPGQGLQFLFEYFSETQRNKGNFPGRFSGRQFSNSRSEMNVSTLELGDSALYLCASSFGPFGQPQHFGDGTRLSIL.

By share of the sample, this clone is medium-sized. This sequence joins TRBV15 and TRBJ2-7, with D maybe TRBD2 (6 bases). The CDR3 runs to 15 residues. Germline V CDR1 and CDR2: LNHNV, YYDKDF (reference sequence). Trimming removed 1 base from V and 6 bases from J, with 16 bases in between. The CDR3 region is CATSRGPQQGGEQYF. In DNA, the CDR3 is TGTGCCACCAGCAGAGGCCCACAGCAGGGAGGCGAGCAGTACTTC.

Comments on this clone: This may arise from a read error, as a much more abundant clone is one base away. The rearrangement links TRBV2 to TRBJ2-5; D is ambiguous. CDR1 is SNHLY, CDR2 FYNNEI, per germline. This CDR3 contains 11 residues. The ends were cut back, 9 bases at V and 11 bases at J, with 16 bases in the middle. CDR3 loop: CASRSRSRQYF. The CDR3, as DNA: TGTGCCAGTAGAAGTCGTAGCCGACAGTACTTC.

This clone is medium-sized within its sample. The chain recombines TRBV7-9 with TRBJ2-7, with 12 positions matching TRBD2. V was pared by 4 bases and J by 3 bases, with 1 base of the junction left unmatched. The CDR3 sequence is 14 residues long. Germline values: CDR1 SEHNR, CDR2 FQNEAQ (reference sequence). The CDR3 region is CASSSGLAGYEQYF. In DNA form, the CDR3 reads TGTGCCAGCAGCTCGGGACTAGCGGGCTACGAGCAGTACTTC.

A few counts support this clone. The chain joins TRBV5-1 to TRBJ2-3, with D uncertain. This CDR3 has 12 residues. CDR1 is SGHRS, CDR2 YFSETQ, per germline. Trimming stripped 0 bases from V and 5 bases from J, with 4 bases between. CDR3 nucleotide sequence: TGCGCCAGCAGCTTGGTGGTAGATACGCAGTATTTT. It translates to CASSLVVDTQYF.

V gene TRBV27 combines with J gene TRBJ2-7, with 13 bases aligning to TRBD2. Trimming took 4 bases from V and 7 from J; bases not matched to a gene: 7. The CDR3 consists of 15 residues. The germline gives CDR1 MNHEY, CDR2 SMNVEV (reference sequence). The CDR3 region is CASSSGLAGVREQYF. CDR3 in DNA: TGTGCCAGCAGTTCCGGACTAGCGGGAGTCCGGGAGCAGTACTTC.

This chain uses TRBV7-9 with TRBJ2-1; D is undetermined. Germline V gene data show CDR1 as SEHNR and CDR2 as FQNEAQ (reference sequence). V lost 2 bases to trimming and J lost 1 base, with 15 bases between them. The CDR3 has 17 amino acids. The CDR3 loop is CASSLWAPLMSYNEQFF. The DNA of the CDR3 is TGTGCCAGCAGCTTATGGGCCCCGCTTATGTCCTACAATGAGCAGTTCTTC.

A single count supports this clone. J is TRBJ1-5 and V is TRBV6-1; D possibly corresponds to TRBD1 (5 bases). The CDR3 runs 13 residues. The germline V gene encodes CDR1 MNHNS and CDR2 SASEGT. Trimming cost V 3 bases and J 6 bases, with 9 bases left between them. CDR3 residues: CASSDGRGQPQHF. CDR3 DNA: TGTGCCAGCAGTGACGGAAGGGGTCAGCCCCAGCATTTT.

The rearrangement links TRBV7-2 to TRBJ2-1; 11 nucleotides agree with TRBD2. The CDR3 runs to 16 residues. The V segment lost 1 base and the J segment 8 bases; nucleotides outside the gene matches: 7. Germline V gene data show CDR1 as SGHTA and CDR2 as FQGNSA. The CDR3 here is CASSLDGTSGLHEQFF. The CDR3, as DNA: TGTGCCAGCAGCTTAGACGGGACTAGCGGCCTCCATGAGCAGTTCTTC. Drawing the rest from reference TRBV7-2 and TRBJ2-1, the complete variable domain is GAGVSQSPSNKVTEKGKDVELRCDPISGHTALYWYRQSLGQGLEFLIYFQGNSAPDKSGLPSDRFSAERTGGSVSTLTIQRTQQEDSAVYLCASSLDGTSGLHEQFFGPGTRLTVL.

The chain uses TRBV28 and TRBJ2-1; D is possibly TRBD1 or TRBD2 (6 bases each). Trimming removed 1 base at V and 8 bases at J, with 15 bases between. The CDR3 is made up of 15 amino acids. Germline values: CDR1 MDHEN, CDR2 SYDVKM. The CDR3 loop reads CASSLFLGGGHEQFF. In DNA form, the CDR3 reads TGTGCCAGCAGTTTATTCTTAGGAGGGGGTCATGAGCAGTTCTTC.